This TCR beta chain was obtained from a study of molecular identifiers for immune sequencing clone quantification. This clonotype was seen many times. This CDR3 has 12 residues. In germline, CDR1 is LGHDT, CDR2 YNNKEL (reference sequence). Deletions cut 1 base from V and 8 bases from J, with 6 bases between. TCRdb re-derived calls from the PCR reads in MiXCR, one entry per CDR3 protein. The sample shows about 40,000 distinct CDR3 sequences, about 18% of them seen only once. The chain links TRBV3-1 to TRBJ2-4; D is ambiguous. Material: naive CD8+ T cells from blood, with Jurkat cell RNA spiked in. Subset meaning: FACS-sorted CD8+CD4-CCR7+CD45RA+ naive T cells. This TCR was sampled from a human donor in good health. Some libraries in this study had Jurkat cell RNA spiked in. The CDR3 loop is CASSQVDDIQYF. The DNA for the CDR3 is TGTGCCAGCAGCCAAGTTGATGACATTCAGTACTTC.